Here is one T cell receptor (beta chain) with its context. This entry belongs to a study of blood T cell repertoires in COVID-19. Study at large: PBMCs, B-cell-depleted T cells, or T cells provided the cDNA or gDNA that made up the material.

This CDR3 has 13 amino acids. The germline V and J ends were trimmed by 5 bases and 0 bases, with 8 bases remaining between them. Germline V gene data show CDR1 as SNHLY and CDR2 as FYNNEI. Original analysis: How many nucleated cells were present was estimated from reference gene primer amplification. The assay was immunoSEQ multiplex PCR, and TCRdb's table has in-frame clones only and misses some. V, J and clone size derive from that table, while D and trimming were established from the DNA sequence. The profile covers roughly 200,000 clones, with 75% to 90% appearing a single time and 5% to 7.5% taken by the ten largest.

The sequence was obtained from a man between 35 and 55 years old who had recovered from COVID-19. The J gene is TRBJ2-7, the V gene TRBV2, with a possible D match to TRBD2 (6 bases). Sample: PBMCs or T cells enriched from blood (not recorded which). The CDR3 DNA reads TGTGCCAGCAGTCGGGACTCCTCCTACGAGCAGTACTTC. Encoded protein: CASSRDSSYEQYF.